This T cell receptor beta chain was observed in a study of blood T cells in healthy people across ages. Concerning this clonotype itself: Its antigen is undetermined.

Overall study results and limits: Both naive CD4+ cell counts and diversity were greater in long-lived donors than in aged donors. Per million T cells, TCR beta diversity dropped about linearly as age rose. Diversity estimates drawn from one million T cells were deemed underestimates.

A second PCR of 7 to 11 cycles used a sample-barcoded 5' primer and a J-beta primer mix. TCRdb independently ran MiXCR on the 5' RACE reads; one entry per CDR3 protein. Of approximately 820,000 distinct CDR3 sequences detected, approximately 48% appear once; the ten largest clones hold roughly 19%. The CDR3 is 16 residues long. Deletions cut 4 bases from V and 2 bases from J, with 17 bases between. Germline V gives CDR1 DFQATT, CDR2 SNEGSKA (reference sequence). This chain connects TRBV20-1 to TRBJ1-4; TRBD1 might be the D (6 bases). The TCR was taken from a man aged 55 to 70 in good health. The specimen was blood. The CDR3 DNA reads TGCAGTGCTAAAGGGGCCAGGGGTACGACTAATGAAAAACTGTTTTTT. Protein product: CSAKGARGTTNEKLFF.